Presented here are 28 T cell receptor beta chains from one specimen sequenced in a study of beta chain features in type 1 diabetes. The isolated RNA, all of it, was reverse transcribed, so expressed TCRB transcripts were what got sequenced. Data came from immunoSEQ multiplex PCR; TCRdb stores just in-frame clones and leaves some out. The sample holds fewer than 350,000 clones, roughly 15% seen once. Antigen specificity for these receptors is unknown. The study's findings and limits: For Type 1 diabetes patients, all four CD4+ subsets carried TCRB CDR3s that were moderately but significantly shorter.

Material for sequencing was naive CD4+ T cells from blood. These receptors came from a man in his late teens or twenties with type 1 diabetes.

This clone was counted a few times. The chain employs TRBV4-3 and TRBJ1-2; a possible D gene is TRBD1 (6 bases). Germline CDR1 reads LGHNA; CDR2 reads YSLEER. V was shortened by 0 bases and J by 4 bases, with 12 bases between the two germline ends. The CDR3 sequence is 15 residues long. The chain's CDR3 is CASSQDYRAGYGYTF. In DNA, the CDR3 is TGCGCCAGCAGCCAAGATTACAGGGCCGGCTATGGCTACACCTTC.

The chain couples TRBV5-1 to TRBJ2-5; TRBD1 matches at 7 bases. Germline loops: CDR1 SGHRS, CDR2 YFSETQ. After removal of 4 bases from V and 3 bases from J, the junction contained 18 bases not matched to a gene. The CDR3 loop spans 18 amino acids. The CDR3 DNA reads as TGCGCCAGCAGCCCCAGGACAGGAGCCCCTCTTTCTGAAGAGACCCAGTACTTC. This translates into CASSPRTGAPLSEETQYF.

There are a few counts of this clone. This sample also contains other DNA sequences that code for the same CDR3. This chain joins TRBV5-1 and TRBJ1-1; TRBD1 might be the D (6 bases). The CDR3 runs to 14 residues. The V end was cut by 0 bases, the J end by 0 bases, with 6 bases between. Germline CDR1 SGHRS, CDR2 YFSETQ. The CDR3: CASSLDRVNTEAFF. CDR3 in DNA: TGCGCCAGCAGCTTGGACAGGGTGAACACTGAAGCTTTCTTT.

The chain carries TRBV5-1 and TRBJ2-7; maybe TRBD1 (7 bases). Trimming stripped 4 bases from V and 1 base from J, with 12 bases between. The CDR3 sequence is 14 residues long. Germline V gene lookup returns CDR1 SGHRS and CDR2 YFSETQ. CDR3 sequence (DNA): TGCGCCAGCAGCGCAGGGGGGCCTTCCTACGAGCAGTACTTC. Translation gives CASSAGGPSYEQYF. The whole variable domain, filled in from reference TRBV5-1 and TRBJ2-7, reads KAGVTQTPRYLIKTRGQQVTLSCSPISGHRSVSWYQQTPGQGLQFLFEYFSETQRNKGNFPGRFSGRQFSNSRSEMNVSTLELGDSALYLCASSAGGPSYEQYFGPGTRLTVT.

The chain employs TRBV11-1 and TRBJ2-5; 9 positions agree with TRBD1. The CDR3 runs to 16 residues. V lost 4 bases to trimming and J lost 7 bases; unmatched junction nucleotides: 13. Germline V CDR1 and CDR2: SGHAT, FQDESV (reference sequence). CDR3 coding DNA: TGTGCCAGCAGCTCCACCTACAGGGGGCAGTCCGGGACCCAGTACTTC. It translates to CASSSTYRGQSGTQYF.

The rearrangement joins TRBV9 to TRBJ1-3; 8 bases line up with TRBD1. V shed 3 bases, J shed 2 bases, and the junction held 7 bases outside the gene matches. Looked up from germline, CDR1 is SGDLS and CDR2 is YYNGEE. CDR3 length equals 16 residues. The CDR3 sequence is CASSERTGNTGNTIYF. CDR3 DNA sequence: TGTGCCAGCAGCGAACGGACAGGGAACACTGGAAACACCATATATTTT.

This clone was observed a handful of times. The J gene is TRBJ2-5, the V gene TRBV2; D is uncertain. Trimming took off 7 bases at V and 2 bases at J, with 5 bases between the two ends. CDR3 length: 11 residues. In germline, CDR1 is SNHLY, CDR2 FYNNEI. The CDR3 protein is CASMTQETQYF. CDR3 nucleotide sequence: TGTGCCAGCATGACTCAAGAGACCCAGTACTTC.

J is TRBJ2-1 and V is TRBV2; TRBD2 is a possible D gene (7 bases). Trimming took 4 bases from V and 8 from J, leaving 9 bases between them. This CDR3 comprises 12 residues. Per germline, CDR1 SNHLY and CDR2 FYNNEI. The CDR3 nucleotides read TGTGCCAGCAGTGGCGGGGGCGATGAGCAGTTCTTC. Translating gives CASSGGGDEQFF.

The gene calls are TRBV28 and TRBJ1-4; 7 bases match TRBD1. CDR3 length equals 14 residues. Germline CDR1 and CDR2: MDHEN and SYDVKM. The V gene end was trimmed by 7 bases and the J gene end by 7 bases; junction bases not matched to a gene: 9. CDR3 in amino acids: CASKEGARFEKLFF. DNA of the CDR3: TGTGCCAGCAAGGAGGGGGCACGTTTTGAAAAACTGTTTTTT.

J is TRBJ2-7 and V is TRBV15; D gene uncertain. The germline V and J ends were trimmed by 3 bases and 3 bases, with 9 bases remaining between them. This CDR3 contains 13 residues. The germline V gene encodes CDR1 LNHNV and CDR2 YYDKDF (reference sequence). This CDR3 is CATSSRVDYEQYF. For the CDR3, the DNA is TGTGCCACCAGCAGTCGGGTTGACTACGAGCAGTACTTC.

This clone was seen only a few times. The chain uses TRBV12-2 and TRBJ2-3; TRBD2, the table's D call, was not compared with the DNA. TRBV12-2 is deemed a pseudogene. The CDR3 is made up of 17 amino acids. The CDR3 DNA sequence: TGTGCAAGTCGCTCAGACTTCCATAGTGGGTGCACAGATACGCAGTATTTT. This sequence encodes CASRSDFHSGCTDTQYF.

This clone was picked up a small number of times. V gene TRBV2 combines with J gene TRBJ1-5; D not resolved. V lost 6 bases and J 8 bases, leaving 8 bases between the germline ends. CDR1 and CDR2 from the germline V gene are SNHLY and FYNNEI. The CDR3 has 11 amino acids. In DNA form, the CDR3 reads TGTGCCAGCAGAACCGAGGAGCCCCAGCATTTT. This translates into CASRTEEPQHF.

This clone was counted between two and nine times. The chain couples TRBV30 to TRBJ1-5, with a weak D call TRBD1 (6 bases). With 4 bases removed from V and 8 bases from J, the gap between germline ends came to 21 bases. The CDR3 runs to 15 residues. Germline loops: CDR1 GTSNPN, CDR2 SVGIG (reference sequence). This CDR3 reads CAWKGGGGEGKPQHF. DNA of the CDR3: TGTGCCTGGAAAGGGGGAGGGGGTGAGGGCAAGCCCCAGCATTTT.

The sample holds a few counts of this clone. CDR3: CSVADRGRTDTQYF. CDR3 DNA: TGCAGCGTAGCTGACAGGGGGCGAACAGATACGCAGTATTTT. The chain has TRBV29-1 and TRBJ2-3, with 10 bases fitting TRBD1. Losses at the gene ends were 6 bases for V and 3 bases for J; bases not matched to a gene: 6. The CDR3 covers 14 residues. The germline V gene has CDR1 SQVTM and CDR2 ANQGSEA.

The chain is built from TRBV29-1 and TRBJ2-3; TRBD2 matches at 8 bases. The V gene end was trimmed by 6 bases and the J gene end by 2 bases; junction bases not matched to a gene: 4. Germline CDR1 and CDR2: SQVTM and ANQGSEA. CDR3 length: 13 amino acids. CDR3 in amino acids: CSVGTRHTDTQYF. In nucleotides, the CDR3 is TGCAGCGTCGGGACTAGACACACAGATACGCAGTATTTT.

V is TRBV4-3 and J is TRBJ1-5; D gene uncertain. Germline V gene sequence: CDR1 LGHNA, CDR2 YSLEER. Trimming took 0 bases from V and 7 from J, leaving 7 bases between them. The CDR3 length is 13 residues. The CDR3 is CASSQDFGQPQHF. DNA of the CDR3: TGCGCCAGCAGCCAAGATTTTGGCCAGCCCCAGCATTTT.

The rearrangement joins TRBV28 to TRBJ2-7, with 10 bases identical to TRBD2. The CDR3 is 13 amino acids. Germline assignment: CDR1 MDHEN and CDR2 SYDVKM. Trimming took 8 bases from V and 4 from J; bases not matched to a gene: 5. The CDR3 DNA reads TGTGCCAGCCAAGCGGGAGGGCGATACGAGCAGTACTTC. It codes for CASQAGGRYEQYF.

The chain is built from TRBV6-6 and TRBJ1-1, with D unresolved. This CDR3 is 13 amino acids long. Germline V gene lookup returns CDR1 MNHNY and CDR2 SVGAGI (reference sequence). Trimming removed 2 bases at V and 3 bases at J, with 7 bases between. CDR3 sequence (DNA): TGTGCCAGCAGTTACCCCGAGGACACTGAAGCTTTCTTT. Translation: CASSYPEDTEAFF.

This sequence joins TRBV4-1 and TRBJ2-5; 7 positions agree with TRBD2. J lost 0 bases, V lost 4 bases, and 8 bases had no gene match. The CDR3 loop spans 16 amino acids. Germline V gene sequence: CDR1 MGHRA, CDR2 YSYEKL. CDR3 sequence reads: CASSPLANSHQETQYF. The CDR3 nucleotides are TGCGCCAGCAGCCCACTAGCGAACTCTCACCAAGAGACCCAGTACTTC.

The V and J genes are TRBV5-1 and TRBJ2-1; 11 nucleotides line up with TRBD2. The CDR3 runs 16 residues. The germline V gene encodes CDR1 SGHRS and CDR2 YFSETQ. J lost 9 bases, V lost 2 bases, and 10 bases had no gene match. CDR3 bases: TGCGCCAGCAGCTTCGGGACTAGCGGTGCTAGGGGTGAGCAGTTCTTC. Its translation is CASSFGTSGARGEQFF.

Points on this clone: At one end, the junction sequence differs from germline, possibly due to a read error. In the same sample, other DNA sequences code for this CDR3. J is TRBJ1-1 and V is TRBV29-1; weak D call: TRBD1 (6 bases). Looked up from germline, CDR1 is SQVTM and CDR2 is ANQGSEA. The CDR3 is 14 residues long. CDR3 amino acids: CSVQFRGPNTEAFF. The CDR3 DNA is TGCAGCGTCCAATTCAGGGGACCCAACACCGAAGCTTTCTTT.

This clone was recorded a few times. This rearrangement joins TRBV28 to TRBJ2-7, with a weak D call TRBD2 (5 bases). V gave up 3 bases and J gave up 2 bases, with 11 bases separating them. The length of the CDR3 is 14 residues. Germline V gene sequence: CDR1 MDHEN, CDR2 SYDVKM. CDR3 sequence reads: CASSLERPAYEQYF. CDR3 sequence (DNA): TGTGCCAGCAGTTTGGAGCGGCCGGCCTACGAGCAGTACTTC.

This chain connects TRBV13 to TRBJ2-1; no definite D call. The CDR3 is 14 residues long. Germline V gene sequence: CDR1 PRHDT, CDR2 FYEKMQ (reference sequence). With 4 bases removed from V and 0 bases from J, the gap between germline ends came to 7 bases. The CDR3 nucleotides read TGTGCCAGCAGCTCCACAAGCTCCTACAATGAGCAGTTCTTC. It specifies CASSSTSSYNEQFF.

The gene calls are TRBV7-2 and TRBJ2-3, with a tentative D call TRBD2 (6 bases). The CDR3 contains 16 residues. The germline V and J ends were trimmed by 5 bases and 3 bases, with 18 bases remaining between them. Germline V gene sequence: CDR1 SGHTA, CDR2 FQGNSA. In DNA, the CDR3 is TGTGCCAGCAGCCTCCCAGGTTGGGGGAGGACAGATACGCAGTATTTT. This encodes CASSLPGWGRTDTQYF. The variable domain in full, with the rest retrieved from reference TRBV7-2 and TRBJ2-3, is GAGVSQSPSNKVTEKGKDVELRCDPISGHTALYWYRQSLGQGLEFLIYFQGNSAPDKSGLPSDRFSAERTGGSVSTLTIQRTQQEDSAVYLCASSLPGWGRTDTQYFGPGTRLTVL.

This chain uses TRBV18 with TRBJ1-5, with D possibly TRBD1 on 6 matching bases. The V gene's germline CDR1 is KGHSH and CDR2 LQKENI. The CDR3 covers 14 residues. V lost 3 bases and J 3 bases, leaving 9 bases between the germline ends. The CDR3 nucleotides read TGTGCCAGCTCACCGGACAGACCCAATCAGCCCCAGCATTTT. Translating it yields CASSPDRPNQPQHF.

V and J are TRBV27 and TRBJ1-2; the match to TRBD1 covers 7 bases. The ends lost 4 bases at V and 4 bases at J; junction bases unmatched: 12. CDR1 and CDR2 (germline): MNHEY, SMNVEV (reference sequence). The CDR3 is made up of 16 amino acids. The CDR3 nucleotides read TGTGCCAGCAGTTCACGCTGGGACAGTAGGATCTATGGCTACACCTTC. Protein sequence: CASSSRWDSRIYGYTF.

The gene calls are TRBV4-3 and TRBJ1-6; 11 nucleotides line up with TRBD1. Trimming cost V 0 bases and J 10 bases; bases outside gene matches: 8. CDR1 and CDR2 from the germline V gene are LGHNA and YSLEER. The CDR3 is 17 amino acids. The CDR3 protein is CASSQDVGTGGRSPLHF. DNA of the CDR3: TGCGCCAGCAGCCAAGATGTGGGGACAGGGGGAAGGTCACCCCTCCACTTT.

This clone was found a few times. The chain uses TRBV7-9 and TRBJ2-3, with 8 bases fitting TRBD2. Germline V lookup: CDR1 SEHNR, CDR2 FQNEAQ (reference sequence). V was pared by 5 bases and J by 2 bases, with 3 bases of the junction left unmatched. The CDR3 loop spans 14 amino acids. The CDR3 region is CASSLLADTDTQYF. The CDR3 DNA reads TGTGCCAGCAGCCTACTAGCGGACACAGATACGCAGTATTTT.